The next 3 T cell receptor beta chains were all read from a single sample in a study of blood T cell repertoires in COVID-19. Produced via immunoSEQ multiplex PCR; TCRdb's table is partial and in-frame only. The sample holds some 500,000 clones, 70% to 90% seen once. Sequencing was carried out using PBMCs or T cells enriched from blood (not recorded which). Receptors were obtained from a woman in her thirties or forties who had recovered from COVID-19.

The rearrangement links TRBV10-1 to TRBJ2-2, with 9 positions matching TRBD2. The CDR3 is 15 residues long. V dropped 9 bases and J dropped 0; count of bases not matched to a gene: 5. Germline V CDR1 and CDR2: WNHNN, SYGVQD (reference sequence). DNA for the CDR3: TGCGCCAGACAAGCGGGAGGACCGAACACCGGGGAGCTGTTTTTT. Amino acid sequence: CARQAGGPNTGELFF.

This clone came up a few times. The chain has TRBV5-5 and TRBJ2-7; 8 bases are a match to TRBD1. Trimming cost V 3 bases and J 4 bases; bases outside gene matches: 6. Germline V gene lookup returns CDR1 SGHKS and CDR2 YYEKEE (reference sequence). The CDR3 extends over 14 amino acids. The CDR3 is CASSSGTGFYEQYF. The CDR3 nucleotides read TGTGCCAGCAGCTCGGGGACAGGTTTTTACGAGCAGTACTTC.

The rearrangement uses TRBV7-9 and TRBJ1-2, with 8 bases fitting TRBD1. Germline V gene sequence: CDR1 SEHNR, CDR2 FQNEAQ (reference sequence). CDR3 length: 16 residues. Trimming cost V 5 bases and J 7 bases; bases outside gene matches: 15. This chain's CDR3 is CASSRIETGAAGGYTF. In nucleotides, the CDR3 is TGTGCCAGCAGCCGAATAGAGACAGGGGCGGCTGGTGGCTACACCTTC. Full variable domain (remainder filled in from reference TRBV7-9 and TRBJ1-2): DTGVSQNPRHKITKRGQNVTFRCDPISEHNRLYWYRQTLGQGPEFLTYFQNEAQLEKSRLLSDRFSAERPKGSFSTLEIQRTEQGDSAMYLCASSRIETGAAGGYTFGSGTRLTVV.